This TCR beta chain derives from a study of control samples from healthy donors and cancer patients. Germline V gene sequence: CDR1 SGDLS, CDR2 YYNGEE. Trimming took off 3 bases at V and 7 bases at J, with 22 bases between the two ends. The CDR3 is made up of 16 amino acids. The assay was immunoSEQ multiplex PCR, and TCRdb's table has in-frame clones only and misses some. Among 25,000 or so clones listed, approximately 85% were seen once. This receptor was obtained from a woman aged 55-69 years with head and neck cancer. Input material: PBMCs. This chain links TRBV9 with TRBJ2-5; D possibly corresponds to TRBD2 (7 bases). CDR3 amino acids: CASSAVLGGAPGTQYF. The CDR3 DNA sequence: TGTGCCAGCAGCGCTGTTCTAGGGGGGGCCCCAGGGACCCAGTACTTC.